Listed here are 15 T cell receptor beta chains from one sample, sequenced in a study of regulatory T cells in long-lasting Graves disease. Arm-PCR of CDR3 regions with iRepertoire HTBI primers generated TCR beta libraries. TCRdb recomputed calls from the multiplex PCR reads with MiXCR, one row per CDR3 protein. The sample carries around 400,000 distinct CDR3 sequences, 12% recorded once. The time point: newly diagnosed GD, antithyroid drugs for less than 3 months. Scientists built the TCR library using RNA that was extracted from PBMCs. These records were also assigned to another study, of T cells in Graves' hyperthyroidism and ophthalmopathy.

Sample: peripheral blood mononuclear cells (PBMCs), taken at new diagnosis, from a patient treated with antithyroid drugs. Every receptor here comes from a woman aged 18-30 years with Graves disease.

This clonotype was counted ten times or more. V and J are TRBV10-1 and TRBJ1-1; D unresolved. CDR3 size: 14 residues. In germline, CDR1 is WNHNN, CDR2 SYGVQD (reference sequence). V lost 2 bases and J lost 8, with 15 bases in between. The CDR3 loop is CASSEGLKPREAFF. Here the CDR3 DNA reads TGCGCCAGCAGTGAGGGGTTGAAACCCCGAGAAGCTTTCTTT.

The count of this clonotype is one. A much larger clone differs from this one at a single base, so this may be a read error. The V and J genes are TRBV19 and TRBJ2-1, with D perhaps TRBD2 (6 bases). In germline, CDR1 is LNHDA, CDR2 SQIVND (reference sequence). Trimming stripped 1 base from V and 1 base from J, with 11 bases between. This CDR3 comprises 16 residues. In nucleotides, the CDR3 is TGTGCCAGTAGTATAGCCCCGGGACTTTCCTACAATGAGCAGTTCTTC. This codes for CASSIAPGLSYNEQFF.

This clonotype was observed at least ten times. CDR3 residues: CASRPGGTNYGYTF. The CDR3 region has the DNA TGTGCCAGCAGACCCGGGGGGACTAACTATGGCTACACCTTC. The chain uses TRBV6-1 and TRBJ1-2, with D maybe TRBD1 (5 bases). The V end lost 6 bases, the J end lost 0 bases, and 11 bases lay between the germline ends. Germline values: CDR1 MNHNS, CDR2 SASEGT. The CDR3 consists of 14 residues.

This clonotype showed up many times. The chain employs TRBV5-1 and TRBJ2-1, with D possibly TRBD2 on 5 matching bases. Trimming pared 3 bases from V and 0 bases from J, leaving 13 bases between. The CDR3 runs to 16 residues. CDR1 SGHRS and CDR2 YFSETQ come from the germline V gene. The CDR3 DNA reads as TGCGCCAGCAGCTCCACTGGGGAGAGCTCCTACAATGAGCAGTTCTTC. This gives the protein CASSSTGESSYNEQFF.

The chain links TRBV19 to TRBJ1-1, with a weak D call TRBD1 (6 bases). V shed 7 bases and J shed 1 base, with 13 bases lying between them. The CDR3 is made up of 14 amino acids. Germline CDR1 and CDR2: LNHDA and SQIVND (reference sequence). CDR3 protein: CASTPGGENTEAFF. The CDR3 DNA reads as TGTGCCAGTACCCCCGGGGGCGAGAACACTGAAGCTTTCTTT.

This clonotype occurred a few times. J is TRBJ1-5 and V is TRBV20-1, with 9 bases fitting TRBD1. This CDR3 has 15 amino acids. The germline V gene has CDR1 DFQATT and CDR2 SNEGSKA (reference sequence). J gave up 1 base and V 4 bases, and 5 bases lay outside the gene matches. CDR3 sequence: CSAKRTGVSNQPQHF. The CDR3, as DNA: TGCAGTGCTAAACGGACAGGGGTGAGCAATCAGCCCCAGCATTTT.

This clonotype was detected many times. The chain links TRBV2 to TRBJ2-1, with a possible D match to TRBD2 (6 bases). The CDR3 totals 15 residues. Trimming cost V 8 bases and J 5 bases, with 19 bases left between them. The V gene's germline CDR1 is SNHLY and CDR2 FYNNEI. This CDR3 reads CASLGSLAWDNEQFF. The CDR3 DNA reads as TGTGCCAGCTTAGGGTCCCTAGCGTGGGACAATGAGCAGTTCTTC.

This clonotype appeared many times. Here the CDR3 DNA reads TGTGCCAGCAGCCTCTCCAGACTAGCGGGAGGGCGGGAGACCCAGTACTTC. Translated: CASSLSRLAGGRETQYF. This chain joins TRBV13 and TRBJ2-5; 14 bases are a match to TRBD2. The V segment lost 5 bases and the J segment 5 bases; nucleotides outside the gene matches: 10. Germline values: CDR1 PRHDT, CDR2 FYEKMQ (reference sequence). The CDR3 sequence is 17 residues long.

This clonotype was counted only a few times. A read error is possible here, since a much larger clone lies one base away. This is likely a read error, given that the CDR3 carries no conserved phenylalanine or tryptophan at its end. The gene calls are TRBV6-5 and TRBJ1-5; D possibly corresponds to TRBD1 (5 bases). Germline CDR1 is MNHEY and CDR2 is SVGAGI. V was shortened by 0 bases and J by 5 bases, with 14 bases between the two germline ends. The CDR3 is made up of 16 amino acids. The CDR3 DNA sequence: TGTGCCAGCAGTTACTCGGGGACCCGGGGCTATCAGCCCCAGCATCTT. It encodes CASSYSGTRGYQPQHL.

This clonotype was counted ten times or more. This sequence joins TRBV4-3 and TRBJ2-7; D uncertain. V lost 0 bases to trimming and J lost 3 bases, with 15 bases between them. The CDR3 consists of 16 residues. The germline gives CDR1 LGHNA, CDR2 YSLEER. This CDR3 reads CASSQEGGREDYEQYF. Written as DNA, the CDR3 is TGCGCCAGCAGCCAAGAAGGCGGAAGGGAAGACTACGAGCAGTACTTC.

This clonotype was seen only a few times. This chain connects TRBV9 to TRBJ1-2; possibly TRBD1 for D (6 bases). The CDR3 covers 14 residues. CDR1 and CDR2 from the germline V gene are SGDLS and YYNGEE. V dropped 3 bases and J dropped 7 bases, with 16 bases sitting between them. The CDR3 DNA is TGTGCCAGCAGCGCCAGCGGGGGGCTTCGTGGCTACACCTTC. This sequence encodes CASSASGGLRGYTF.

This clonotype has a count of ten or more. The V gene is TRBV7-8, the J gene TRBJ1-4; 7 nucleotides match TRBD1. Germline CDR1 SGHVS, CDR2 FQNEAQ. The CDR3 has 16 amino acids. The junction had 4 bases not matched to a gene; V was cut back by 2 bases and J by 1 base. The CDR3 coding sequence is TGTGCCAGCAGCTTATTACAGGGGTTAACTAATGAAAAACTGTTTTTT. It yields the protein CASSLLQGLTNEKLFF.

This chain connects TRBV6-9 to TRBJ2-2, with D hard to call. CDR3 length: 13 amino acids. Between the trimmed V and J ends, which lost 3 bases and 4 bases, there was a span of 6 bases. CDR1 is MNHGY and CDR2 is SVAAGI in the germline V gene. The CDR3 sequence is CASSYPGTGELFF. The CDR3 nucleotides are TGTGCCAGCAGTTACCCGGGCACCGGGGAGCTGTTTTTT.

Written as DNA, the CDR3 is TGCGCCAGCAGCTTGACTAGCGGGGGACCGCAAGAGACCCAGTACTTC. Translated, it gives CASSLTSGGPQETQYF. The chain recombines TRBV5-1 with TRBJ2-5, with 11 nucleotides matching TRBD2. The CDR3 consists of 16 residues. V dropped 1 base and J dropped 2; count of bases not matched to a gene: 4. Per the germline V gene, CDR1 is SGHRS and CDR2 is YFSETQ. Full variable domain (remainder filled in from reference TRBV5-1 and TRBJ2-5): KAGVTQTPRYLIKTRGQQVTLSCSPISGHRSVSWYQQTPGQGLQFLFEYFSETQRNKGNFPGRFSGRQFSNSRSEMNVSTLELGDSALYLCASSLTSGGPQETQYFGPGTRLLVL.

For this clonotype: A read error may explain this, as a much larger clone is one base away. The chain has TRBV13 and TRBJ2-4; the D gene is possibly TRBD2 (5 bases). The DNA end is a closer match to TRBJ2-1, so the J assignment may be wrong. The length of the CDR3 is 15 residues. The germline V gene encodes CDR1 PRHDT and CDR2 FYEKMQ (reference sequence). The DNA of the CDR3 is TGTGCCAGCAGCATACCGATGGGGAGTTACAATGCGCAGTTCTTC. It codes for CASSIPMGSYNAQFF.